A selection of T cell receptor beta chains follows, all from one sample in a study of human T cells and chemical hapten exposure. TCRdb processed the RACE reads anew with MiXCR; each CDR3 protein has one entry. The sample lists roughly 50,000 distinct CDR3 sequences; about 10% were seen once. Sample: whole blood, taken in connection with sensitization to the hapten diphenylcyclopropenone (DPC). The receptors were gathered from a woman aged 45-59 years with alopecia areata. Some clones in this sample may be carry-over from other donors' samples. Each CDR3 is given with its conserved first and last residue. The D gene is left open where the match is weak. Rows give clone size only sometimes, using once, few, many, or a class for an expanded clone.

j_call: TRBJ2-7; clone_size: few; d_call: .; v_call: TRBV7-2; cdr3_nt: TGTGCCAGCAGCTTAGTAGCCCAGGCGCCCGAGCAGTACTTC; cdr3_aa: CASSLVAQAPEQYF
j_call: TRBJ2-3; clone_size: many; d_call: .; v_call: TRBV5-6; cdr3_nt: TGTGCCAGCAGCTTGTTAATCATCGGAGTCACAGATACGCAGTATTTT; cdr3_aa: CASSLLIIGVTDTQYF
j_call: TRBJ1-2; clone_size: few; d_call: .; v_call: TRBV7-2; cdr3_nt: TGTGCCAGCAGCCCCGCCTTCCGCTACACCTTC; cdr3_aa: CASSPAFRYTF
j_call: TRBJ2-3; clone_size: .; d_call: .; v_call: TRBV10-2; cdr3_nt: TGCGCCAGCAGTGGATTCTACACAGATACGCAGTATTTT; cdr3_aa: CASSGFYTDTQYF
j_call: TRBJ2-7; clone_size: .; d_call: .; v_call: TRBV10-1; cdr3_nt: TGCGCCAGCAGTTCATCACCTCGCCCCAGGGGCCTCTACGAGCAGTACTTC; cdr3_aa: CASSSSPRPRGLYEQYF
j_call: TRBJ2-2; clone_size: .; d_call: .; v_call: TRBV7-9; cdr3_nt: TGTGCCAACAGCCCGAGGGCACAAAACACCGGGGAGCTGTTTTTT; cdr3_aa: CANSPRAQNTGELFF
j_call: TRBJ2-7; clone_size: .; d_call: TRBD1; v_call: TRBV11-1; cdr3_nt: TGTGCCAGCAGCTTCCGGGACAGGTCCTACGAGCAGTACTTC; cdr3_aa: CASSFRDRSYEQYF
j_call: TRBJ2-1; clone_size: many; d_call: .; v_call: TRBV6-2/TRBV6-3; cdr3_nt: TGTGCCAGCAGTTCTCTCAGGGAGCAGTTCTTC; cdr3_aa: CASSSLREQFF
j_call: TRBJ1-3; clone_size: few; d_call: .; v_call: TRBV28; cdr3_nt: TGTGCCAGCAGTTTCCGGACAGCAACCTTCTCTGGAAACACCATATATTTT; cdr3_aa: CASSFRTATFSGNTIYF
j_call: TRBJ2-7; clone_size: few; d_call: .; v_call: TRBV3-1; cdr3_nt: TGTGCCAGCAGCCAAATACTGACCAGCTACGAGCAGTACTTC; cdr3_aa: CASSQILTSYEQYF